This T cell receptor (beta chain) is drawn from a study of blood T cell repertoires in COVID-19 (dated by TCRdb to the early 2020s). Looking at the study overall: The collaborator samples originated in the United States, Italy and Spain and spanned the acute and convalescent phases of COVID-19. The prospective study material was composed of cDNA or gDNA derived from T cells, B-cell-depleted T cells, or PBMCs. The dataset comprised deeply sampled blood TCRbeta repertoires from subjects exposed to, actively infected with, or recovered from COVID-19. The repertoires were released in a freely available public database intended as a resource for research on the immune response to SARS-CoV-2. Samples were obtained from the ongoing ImmuneRACE study (first 160 participants) and from over 1,000 subjects provided by 6 global collaborators. Nearly every sample came with metadata listing a de-identified subject ID, COVID-19 status, age in years and sex. Where available, HLA class I and class II types were obtained from metadata supplied by the sample provider rather than from assay-based typing. What the authors observed across the whole study: The quantity of clinical and demographic metadata differed by source and by participant and was supplied without curation.

Collaborating institutions collected whole blood in K2EDTA tubes following their own protocols. For TCRbeta analysis, collaborator samples were shipped as frozen whole blood, as isolated PBMCs, or as DNA extracted from either sample type. As encoded in the germline V gene (reference sequence), CDR1 is SGHKS while CDR2 is YYEKEE. The CDR3 measures 15 amino acids from cysteine to phenylalanine. Of all the DNA, just the CDR3 is kept, 45 bases in frame from base 1. The germline V and J ends show losses of 7 bases and 3 bases respectively, and no gene match explains 10 bases of the junction. About this clone: There is no known antigen for this receptor. Qualities for individual bases were not recorded, and no much larger clone is one base off.

TCRbeta CDR3 regions were amplified from genomic DNA using the immunoSEQ Assay, a bias-controlled multiplex PCR. The authors' analysis ran thus. The number of nucleated cells in each sample was estimated from the amplification of reference gene primers within the assay. Sequence reads were collapsed and filtered to measure the absolute abundance of every unique TCRbeta CDR3 rearrangement. For each sample, productive Simpson clonality was calculated by taking the square root of Simpson's diversity index across productive rearrangements. TCRdb holds this immuneACCESS table with in-frame rearrangements only. Some clones are missing; in checked studies, unresolved V genes explain under half, and the rest has no known cause. V, J and clone size are those of that table, while D and trimming were read from the DNA. The table for this sample lists 55,000 to 60,000 clones; roughly 83% of them were counted only once. Clones ranked in the top ten supply approximately 15% of the sample.

The clonotype was recovered from a man in his 70s with active COVID-19. The chain is assembled from TRBV5-5 and TRBJ2-3; TRBD2 lines up with 8 middle nucleotides. Source material: peripheral blood. The nucleotide sequence is given as TGTGCCAGCGGACAGACTAGCGCCACAACAGATACGCAGTATTTT. Its product reads: CASGQTSATTDTQYF. With the portions outside the CDR3 filled from the reference TRBV5-5 and TRBJ2-3 genes, the complete variable region becomes DAGVTQSPTHLIKTRGQQVTLRCSPISGHKSVSWYQQVLGQGPQFIFQYYEKEERGRGNFPDRFSARQFPNYSSELNVNALLLGDSALYLCASGQTSATTDTQYFGPGTRLTVL.